This T cell receptor beta chain was documented in a study of technical replicates of blood from several donors (dated by TCRdb to 2016 to 2017). Libraries were prepared through the immunoSEQ multiplex PCR assay. Imported from immuneACCESS, the table was reduced by TCRdb to in-frame sequences with V and J called. These copies leave out some clones; in studies compared against another copy, an unresolved V gene accounts for under half, and the cause of the remainder is not known. This sample has some 58,000 clones in its table, and 94% of those were observed once. Approximately 0.22% of the sample belongs to the ten largest clones. In the case of this clone: This clone's antigen is unknown. No base quality values were provided; no much bigger clone lies one nucleotide off.

CDR1 and CDR2, looked up from the germline V gene (reference sequence), are LNHNV and YYDKDF. The CDR3 holds 15 amino acids from the cysteine to the phenylalanine. Of the read, only the CDR3 DNA is kept; its 45 bases are in frame from base 1. Cut back by 0 bases and 0 bases, the V and J ends lie 6 bases apart. This clonotype originated in a human donor in good health. This chain joins TRBV15 to TRBJ2-4, and the D gene may be TRBD2, 6 bases matching. The sequenced sample was T cells isolated from PBMCs. The CDR3 here reads CATSREGLAKNIQYF. The DNA sequence is as follows: TGTGCCACCAGCAGAGAGGGACTAGCCAAAAACATTCAGTACTTC. Here the CDR3 is joined to the reference TRBV15 and TRBJ2-4 genes, and the full variable domain is: DAMVIQNPRYQVTQFGKPVTLSCSQTLNHNVMYWYQQKSSQAPKLLFHYYDKDFNNEADTPDNFQSRRPNTSFCFLDIRSPGLGDTAMYLCATSREGLAKNIQYFGAGTRLSVL.